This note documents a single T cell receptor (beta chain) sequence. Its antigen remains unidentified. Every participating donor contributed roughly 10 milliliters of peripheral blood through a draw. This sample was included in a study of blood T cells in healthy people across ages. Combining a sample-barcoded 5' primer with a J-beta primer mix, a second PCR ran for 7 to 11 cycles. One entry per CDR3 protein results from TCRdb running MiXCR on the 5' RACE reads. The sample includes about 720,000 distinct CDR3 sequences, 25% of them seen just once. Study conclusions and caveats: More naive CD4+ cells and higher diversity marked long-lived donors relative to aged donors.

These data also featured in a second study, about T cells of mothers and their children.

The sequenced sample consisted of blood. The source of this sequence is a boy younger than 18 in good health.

In DNA form, the CDR3 reads TGTGCCAGCAGCCGGACTAGCGGGAGAGGAAATGAGCAGTTCTTC. This encodes CASSRTSGRGNEQFF. J is TRBJ2-1 and V is TRBV28, with 13 bases identical to TRBD2. With 6 bases clipped from V and 7 bases from J, the junction kept 6 bases outside the gene matches. Germline V lookup: CDR1 MDHEN, CDR2 SYDVKM. The CDR3 contains 15 residues. Drawing the rest from reference TRBV28 and TRBJ2-1, the complete variable domain is DVKVTQSSRYLVKRTGEKVFLECVQDMDHENMFWYRQDPGLGLRLIYFSYDVKMKEKGDIPEGYSVSREKKERFSLILESASTNQTSMYLCASSRTSGRGNEQFFGPGTRLTVL.